A selection of T cell receptor beta chains follows, all from one sample in a study of OX40 agonist ivuxolimab in advanced cancers. Using immunoSEQ multiplex PCR, the repertoire was profiled, and TCRdb retains in-frame clones only, with some absent. The repertoire holds over 35,000 clones, with around 89% as singletons. Here the sequenced sample was CD4+ or CD8+ T cells sorted from blood, taken in a trial of the OX40 agonist ivuxolimab. These receptors all come from an adult with an advanced solid tumor such as melanoma, head and neck, liver or kidney cancer. CDR3s include the opening cysteine and the closing phenylalanine or tryptophan. Each record gives: V gene, clone size, J gene, D gene, CDR3 protein, CDR3 DNA. The D gene is left open where the match is weak. A row's size may be missing; if present it is once, few, many or a size class.

TRBV2	.	TRBJ1-4	.	CASAAYGGEKLFF	TGTGCCAGTGCGGCGTACGGGGGGGAAAAACTGTTTTTT
TRBV4-3	.	TRBJ1-1	.	CASSGISQNTEAFF	TGCGCCAGCAGCGGTATTAGTCAGAACACTGAAGCTTTCTTT
TRBV5-4	.	TRBJ2-7	.	CASSFGAYEQYF	TGTGCCAGCAGCTTTGGGGCCTACGAGCAGTACTTC
TRBV5-1	.	TRBJ1-6	.	CASSLATGSGNSPLHF	TGCGCCAGCAGCTTGGCGACAGGATCGGGAAATTCACCCCTCCACTTT
TRBV9	.	TRBJ1-1	.	CASSGGRWGPEAFF	TGTGCCAGCAGCGGGGGAAGGTGGGGACCTGAAGCTTTCTTT
TRBV7-9	.	TRBJ1-4	TRBD1	CASSPRGHPNEKLFF	TGTGCCAGCAGTCCTAGGGGGCATCCTAATGAAAAACTGTTTTTT
TRBV6-5	once	TRBJ2-7	.	CASSSTPQGYEQYF	TGTGCCAGCAGTTCCACTCCACAGGGCTACGAGCAGTACTTC
TRBV27	once	TRBJ2-7	TRBD1	CASSLSRTGGDEQYF	TGTGCCAGCAGTTTGAGTAGGACAGGGGGCGACGAGCAGTACTTC
TRBV6-5	.	TRBJ2-7	.	CASSYGSFSEEQYF	TGTGCCAGCAGTTACGGCAGCTTTTCTGAGGAGCAGTACTTC
TRBV13	.	TRBJ1-5	TRBD1	CASSERQGGKPQHF	TGTGCCAGCAGCGAAAGACAGGGAGGAAAGCCCCAGCATTTT
TRBV6-5	few	TRBJ2-5	TRBD1	CASSRQGWGETQYF	TGTGCCAGCAGCCGACAGGGGTGGGGAGAGACCCAGTACTTC
TRBV6-5	.	TRBJ1-2	.	CASSSGGWSGYTF	TGTGCCAGCAGTTCTGGGGGGTGGAGTGGCTACACCTTC
TRBV7-9	once	TRBJ1-1	.	CASSPVAANTEAFF	TGTGCCAGCAGCCCCGTTGCTGCGAACACTGAAGCTTTCTTT